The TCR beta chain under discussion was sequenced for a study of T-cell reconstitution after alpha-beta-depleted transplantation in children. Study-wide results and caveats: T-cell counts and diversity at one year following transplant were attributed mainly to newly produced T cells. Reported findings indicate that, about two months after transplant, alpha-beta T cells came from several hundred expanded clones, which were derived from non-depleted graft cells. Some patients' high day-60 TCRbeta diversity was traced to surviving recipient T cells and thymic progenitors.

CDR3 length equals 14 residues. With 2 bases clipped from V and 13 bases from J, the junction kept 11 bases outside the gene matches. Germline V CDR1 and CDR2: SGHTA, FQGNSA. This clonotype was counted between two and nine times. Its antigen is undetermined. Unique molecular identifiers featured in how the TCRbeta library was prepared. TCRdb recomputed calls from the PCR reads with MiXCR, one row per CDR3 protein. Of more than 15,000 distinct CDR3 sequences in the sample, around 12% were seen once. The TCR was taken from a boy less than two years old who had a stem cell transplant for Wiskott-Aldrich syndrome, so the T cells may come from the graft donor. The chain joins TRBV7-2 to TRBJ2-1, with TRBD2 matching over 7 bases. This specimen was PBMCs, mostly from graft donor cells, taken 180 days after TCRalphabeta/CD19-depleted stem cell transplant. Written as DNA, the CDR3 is TGTGCCAGCAGCTTAAGCGGGGACCACATCCCCCAGTTCTTC. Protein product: CASSLSGDHIPQFF.